Described below is a single T cell receptor (beta chain) sequence and its context. Its antigen is unknown. The entry originates in a study of T-cell memory formation after mild COVID-19. Study-level results: Detection of some responders pre-infection suggested pre-existing cross-reactive memory T cells participated.

Constant-segment-primed 5'RACE gave TCR alpha and TCR beta cDNA libraries with sample barcodes and UMIs. TCRdb independently ran MiXCR on the 5' RACE reads; one entry per CDR3 protein. The sample gives about 560,000 distinct CDR3 sequences, about a fifth of which show up once; roughly 8.1% is in the top ten. The CDR3 length is 14 residues. The germline gives CDR1 SGHDT, CDR2 YYEEEE. Trimming removed 2 bases at V and 7 bases at J, with 15 bases between. The TCR was taken from an adult woman who had mild COVID-19 (a few samples of this study predate the infection). Cell type and time point are not known. The material sequenced was PBMCs or a T cell subset sorted from them (not recorded which). The rearrangement uses TRBV5-6 and TRBJ1-1; D is unresolved. CDR3 DNA: TGTGCCAGCAGCTTTTCCAATAAGGGAATTGAAGCTTTCTTT. It encodes CASSFSNKGIEAFF.